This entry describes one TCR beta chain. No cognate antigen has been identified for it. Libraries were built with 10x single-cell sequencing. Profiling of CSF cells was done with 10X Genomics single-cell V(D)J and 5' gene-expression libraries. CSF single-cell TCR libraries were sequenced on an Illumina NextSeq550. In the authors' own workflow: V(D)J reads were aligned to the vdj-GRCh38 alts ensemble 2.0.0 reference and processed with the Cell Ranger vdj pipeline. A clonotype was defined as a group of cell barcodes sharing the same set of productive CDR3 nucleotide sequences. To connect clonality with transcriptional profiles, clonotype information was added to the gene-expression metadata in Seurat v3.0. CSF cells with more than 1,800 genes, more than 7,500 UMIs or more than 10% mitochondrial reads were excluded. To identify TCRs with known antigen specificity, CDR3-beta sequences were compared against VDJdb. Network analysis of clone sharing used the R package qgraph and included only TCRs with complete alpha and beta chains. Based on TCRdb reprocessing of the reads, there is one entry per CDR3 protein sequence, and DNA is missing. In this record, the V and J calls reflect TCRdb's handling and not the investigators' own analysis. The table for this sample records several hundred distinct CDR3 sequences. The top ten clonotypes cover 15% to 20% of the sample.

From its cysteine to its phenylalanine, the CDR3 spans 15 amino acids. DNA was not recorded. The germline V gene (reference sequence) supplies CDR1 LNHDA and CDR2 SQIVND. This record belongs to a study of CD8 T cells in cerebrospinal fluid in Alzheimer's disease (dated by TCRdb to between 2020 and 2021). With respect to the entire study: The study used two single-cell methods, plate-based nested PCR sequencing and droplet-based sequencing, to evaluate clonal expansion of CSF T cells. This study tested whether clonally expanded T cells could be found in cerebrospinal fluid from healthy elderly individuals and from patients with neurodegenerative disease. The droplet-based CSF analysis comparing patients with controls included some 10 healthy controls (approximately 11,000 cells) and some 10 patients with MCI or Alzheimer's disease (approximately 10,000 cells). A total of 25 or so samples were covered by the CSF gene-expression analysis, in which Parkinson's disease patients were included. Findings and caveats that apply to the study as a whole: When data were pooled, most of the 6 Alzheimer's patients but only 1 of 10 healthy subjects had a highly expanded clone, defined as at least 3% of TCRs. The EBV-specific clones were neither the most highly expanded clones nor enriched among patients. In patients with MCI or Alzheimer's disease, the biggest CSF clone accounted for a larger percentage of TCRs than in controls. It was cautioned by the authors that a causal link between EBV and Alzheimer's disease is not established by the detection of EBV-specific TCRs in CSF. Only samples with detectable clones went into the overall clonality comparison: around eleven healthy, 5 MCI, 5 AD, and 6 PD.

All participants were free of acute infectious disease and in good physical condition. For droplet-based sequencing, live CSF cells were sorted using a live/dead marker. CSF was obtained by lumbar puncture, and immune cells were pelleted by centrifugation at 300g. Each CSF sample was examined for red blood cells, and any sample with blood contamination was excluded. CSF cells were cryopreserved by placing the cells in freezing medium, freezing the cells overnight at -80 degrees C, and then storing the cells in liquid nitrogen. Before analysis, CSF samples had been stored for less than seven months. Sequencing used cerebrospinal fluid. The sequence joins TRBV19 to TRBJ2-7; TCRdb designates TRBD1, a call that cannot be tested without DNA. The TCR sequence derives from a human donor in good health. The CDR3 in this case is CASSTNTGGNSEQYF.